This passage covers 2 T cell receptor beta chains from one sample sequenced in a study of T cells in narcolepsy. Generated by immunoSEQ multiplex PCR, the TCRdb table keeps only in-frame clones and is missing some. The sample includes over 30,000 clones, approximately 85% of them seen just once. Material: CD45RA- memory CD4+ T cells from PBMCs. These receptors came from a human donor with narcolepsy.

This clone was picked up one time. The V call is TRBV7-7, the J call TRBJ2-1; 10 bases fit TRBD2. Germline lookup yields CDR1 SSHAT and CDR2 FNYEAQ (reference sequence). The V and J ends lost 1 base and 10 bases, in that order; junction bases with no gene match: 7. The CDR3 consists of 15 residues. The CDR3, as DNA: TGTGCCAGCAGCTTAGGTCTAGCGGGGGACCCCGAGCAGTTCTTC. Translated, it gives CASSLGLAGDPEQFF. Full variable domain (outside the CDR3, taken from reference TRBV7-7 and TRBJ2-1): GAGVSQSPRYKVTKRGQDVTLRCDPISSHATLYWYQQALGQGPEFLTYFNYEAQPDKSGLPSDRFSAERPEGSISTLTIQRTEQRDSAMYRCASSLGLAGDPEQFFGPGTRLTVL.

V gene TRBV7-6 combines with J gene TRBJ2-5; 9 positions agree with TRBD2. Germline trimming cut 4 bases from V and 2 bases from J; bases unmatched to any gene: 5. The CDR3 has 15 amino acids. Germline assignment: CDR1 SGHVS and CDR2 FNYEAQ. CDR3 protein: CASSSSGGPQETQYF. CDR3 bases: TGTGCCAGCAGCTCAAGCGGGGGGCCACAAGAGACCCAGTACTTC.